This T cell receptor beta chain originates from a study of shared clonotypes between healthy human individuals. In the case of this clone: Sequence at one end of the junction differs from germline and may be a read error.

CDR3 length: 14 amino acids. Germline V gene sequence: CDR1 WSHSY, CDR2 SAAADI. Assay: immunoSEQ multiplex PCR; the TCRdb copy retains only in-frame clones and omits some. The table records about 1.5 million clones, 98% of them present only once. The sequenced sample was naive CD4+ T cells sorted from blood. Subset described: CD45RA+ positively selected. The clonotype originates from a man aged 25-40 years in good health. The chain links TRBV10-2 to TRBJ2-2; 10 bases match TRBD1. The CDR3 loop reads CASSPGQGTVELFF. The CDR3 DNA is TGCGCCAGCAGCCCGGGACAGGGGACCGTGGAGCTGTTTTTT.